This T cell receptor (beta chain) was retrieved from a study of cytomegalovirus exposure and HLA in healthy donors (TCRdb year 2017). Turning to the overall study: According to a later analysis, the 100 to 150 validation repertoires were produced on the same platform as the 600 to 850 repertoires of the first cohort. High-throughput TCR immunosequencing, statistical association of individual TCRs with disease status, and machine learning were combined to predict cytomegalovirus infection status. The aim of the study was to test whether cataloging public T cell receptors could identify signatures of past pathogen exposure. A separate validation cohort of some 130 different subjects was used in addition to the roughly 670-subject first cohort. The research as a whole found: A later analysis had no HLA typing for the validation cohort, so co-occurrence there was scored across all 110 or so repertoires. Cytomegalovirus status was reported to be diagnosed by the classifier with high specificity and sensitivity in both the original and validation cohorts. The authors suggested that the approach could potentially be extended to other disease states and immunological phenotypes. Three of the identified cytomegalovirus-associated TCR beta chains were confirmed in vitro to be specific for cytomegalovirus antigens. Across donors, most TCR sequences were observed very rarely, whereas some public TCRs were present in many individuals. Of the cluster scores, roughly 93% were above 0 in a later analysis, which found that TCRs clustered in the first cohort also tended to co-occur in the 95 to 150 validation repertoires. In the study, 150 to 200 TCR beta chains were listed as associated with cytomegalovirus.

Counted from cysteine to phenylalanine, this CDR3 has 13 amino acids. Only the CDR3 part of the read is kept: 39 bases, read in frame from the first base. Reading the germline V gene (reference sequence) gives CDR1 SGHNT and CDR2 YYREEE. V drops 1 base and J drops 1 base, leaving 5 bases in between. Donors formed part of the validation cohort, which comprised 120 or so subjects and was distinct from the first cohort of under 850 subjects. Receptor amplification or capture employed the immunoSEQ multiplex PCR assay. Per the authors' processing: A statistical classification framework was developed to diagnose cytomegalovirus status using the catalog of TCR beta chain sequences. Not all clones reach the TCRdb copy of this immuneACCESS table, which keeps in-frame sequences only. Checked studies attribute under half of the gap to unresolved V genes and leave the rest unexplained. That table is the source of V, J and clone size, and D and trimming were worked out from the DNA. The sample includes approximately 170,000 clones, with around 85% observed a single time. The ten top clones hold around a sixth of the sample.

On this clone itself: Which antigen it targets is not known. No much larger clone exists at a distance of one base, and base qualities are not known.

The V and J genes are TRBV5-4 and TRBJ1-1, with the D segment identity uncertain. This sequence was found in a man between 18 and 29 years old in good health and CMV-seropositive. The sample consisted of PBMCs. The nucleotide sequence reads as follows: TGTGCCAGCAGCTTGTCAAAGAACACTGAAGCTTTCTTT. It encodes CASSLSKNTEAFF. The reference TRBV5-4 and TRBJ1-1 proteins fill in what lies around the CDR3, so the full variable domain reads ETGVTQSPTHLIKTRGQQVTLRCSSQSGHNTVSWYQQALGQGPQFIFQYYREEENGRGNFPPRFSGLQFPNYSSELNVNALELDDSALYLCASSLSKNTEAFFGQGTRLTVV.